This entry is about one T cell receptor (beta chain). It was with 60 Vbeta and 13 Jbeta primers that the PCR ran. The repertoire was sequenced with immunoSEQ multiplex PCR; TCRdb's copy has only in-frame clones and lacks some. The sample contains around 140,000 clones, almost 85% of which appear only once. The sample is drawn from a study of cytomegalovirus exposure and HLA in healthy donors. V was pared by 1 base and J by 8 bases, with 0 bases of the junction left unmatched. This CDR3 is built from 13 residues. In germline, CDR1 is LNHDA, CDR2 SQIVND (reference sequence). Sample: PBMCs. This clonotype was obtained from a woman aged 40 to 49 in good health and CMV-seronegative. The gene calls are TRBV19 and TRBJ1-2; 11 bases line up with TRBD1. CDR3 nucleotides: TGTGCCAGTAGTATAGGGACAGGGGGCGGCTACACCTTC. Protein sequence: CASSIGTGGGYTF.